The present entry profiles one T cell receptor (beta chain) with its context. Under the authors' procedure: Reference gene primer amplification yielded estimated nucleated cell counts. Using immunoSEQ multiplex PCR, the repertoire was profiled, and TCRdb retains in-frame clones only, with some absent. V and J calls and clone size are given by that table; D and trimming were obtained from the DNA. The sample contains about 150,000 clones, about 85% of which appear only once. Per the germline V gene, CDR1 is WSHSY and CDR2 is SAAADI. The trim removed 6 bases at V and 7 bases at J, leaving 1 base unmatched. CDR3 length: 12 residues. This sample was taken from a study of blood T cell repertoires in COVID-19. In the study overall: Spain, Italy and the United States supplied samples that represented acute and convalescent COVID-19.

The chain employs TRBV10-2 and TRBJ1-2, with 11 bases fitting TRBD1. This TCR came from a woman between 65 and 79 years old with acute or convalescent COVID-19. The specimen was peripheral blood. CDR3 loop: CASRGTGGGYTF. The CDR3 region has the DNA TGCGCCAGCAGGGGGACAGGGGGTGGCTACACCTTC.